The sequence of this T cell receptor (beta chain) was determined in a study of shared clonotypes between healthy human individuals. Study summary: The donor pool was made up of two women and three men aged 18 to 49. Study-wide results and limits: Rarefaction demonstrated incomplete sorted-subset sequencing despite large depth.

About this clone: Its specificity is unknown.

CD8 cells classed as naive were CD45RO-negative and positively selected for CCR7, excluding terminally differentiated effector memory CD45RA+ cells. Losses at the gene ends were 3 bases for V and 3 bases for J; bases not matched to a gene: 9. The CDR3 contains 16 residues. Germline lookup yields CDR1 MNHEY and CDR2 SMNVEV (reference sequence). Assay used: immunoSEQ multiplex PCR; TCRdb lists only in-frame clones, some missing. The sample holds some 2 million clones; around 96% are singletons and the top ten take approximately 1%. The sequenced material came from naive CD8+ T cells sorted from blood. The chain recombines TRBV27 with TRBJ2-7; 9 bases are a match to TRBD2. This sequence was found in a man younger than 35 in good health. The CDR3: CASSFSSGETFYEQYF. In DNA form, the CDR3 reads TGTGCCAGCAGTTTTTCTAGCGGGGAAACCTTCTACGAGCAGTACTTC.